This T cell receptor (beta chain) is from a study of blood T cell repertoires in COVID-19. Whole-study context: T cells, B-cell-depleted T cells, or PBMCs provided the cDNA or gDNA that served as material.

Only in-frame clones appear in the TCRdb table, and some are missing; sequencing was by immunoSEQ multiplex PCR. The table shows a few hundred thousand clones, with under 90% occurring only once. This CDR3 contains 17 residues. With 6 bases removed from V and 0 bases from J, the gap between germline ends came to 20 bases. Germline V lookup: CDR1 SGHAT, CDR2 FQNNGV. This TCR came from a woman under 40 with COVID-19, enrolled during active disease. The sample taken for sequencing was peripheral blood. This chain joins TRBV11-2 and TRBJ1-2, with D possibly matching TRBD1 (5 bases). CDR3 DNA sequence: TGTGCCAGCAGACAAATCAGAAGGGGCCCCACTAACTATGGCTACACCTTC. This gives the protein CASRQIRRGPTNYGYTF.